These 21 T cell receptor beta chains originate from one sample sequenced in a study of OX40 agonist ivuxolimab in advanced cancers. Here immunoSEQ multiplex PCR was the method, and the copy in TCRdb shows in-frame clones only, minus some. This table holds about 67,000 clones, just over 90% found once. Sequences were derived from CD4+ or CD8+ T cells sorted from blood, sampled in a trial of the OX40 agonist ivuxolimab. These receptors all stem from an adult with an advanced solid tumor such as melanoma, head and neck, liver or kidney cancer.

V usage is TRBV30 and J usage is TRBJ2-1, with D maybe TRBD2 (6 bases). CDR1 is GTSNPN and CDR2 is SVGIG in the germline V gene (reference sequence). Trimming stripped 1 base from V and 12 bases from J, with 16 bases between. The CDR3 sequence is 13 residues long. This chain's CDR3 is CAWSAQTAGGQFF. In DNA, the CDR3 is TGTGCCTGGAGTGCCCAGACTGCCGGGGGGCAGTTCTTC.

This clone was observed a handful of times. The chain employs TRBV7-8 and TRBJ2-7, with D uncertain. Germline V CDR1 and CDR2: SGHVS, FQNEAQ. V lost 1 base and J 5 bases, leaving 3 bases between the germline ends. The CDR3 loop spans 11 amino acids. The CDR3 region has the DNA TGTGCCAGCAGCTTAGGAGACGAGCAGTACTTC. This codes for CASSLGDEQYF.

The V gene is TRBV12-5, the J gene TRBJ2-3; perhaps TRBD1 as D (6 bases). Germline V gives CDR1 LGHNT, CDR2 FRNRAP. The CDR3 totals 16 residues. The ends were cut back, 2 bases at V and 9 bases at J, with 21 bases in the middle. The CDR3 coding sequence is TGTGCTAGTGGTTTGCCACATGGGGGCACGCATGAGACGCAGTATTTT. Amino acid sequence: CASGLPHGGTHETQYF.

This sequence joins TRBV13 and TRBJ2-1; 8 positions match TRBD2. The CDR3 has 16 amino acids. Germline loops: CDR1 PRHDT, CDR2 FYEKMQ (reference sequence). The J segment lost 8 bases and the V segment lost 5 bases, leaving 14 bases of the junction unmatched. The CDR3 protein is CASSRVTTGGGDEQFF. The CDR3 DNA sequence: TGTGCCAGCAGCCGGGTAACGACGGGAGGGGGTGATGAGCAGTTCTTC.

V is TRBV5-1 and J is TRBJ1-3; D call uncertain. The CDR3 loop spans 14 amino acids. Trimming took 3 bases from V and 1 from J, leaving 8 bases between them. Germline assignment: CDR1 SGHRS and CDR2 YFSETQ. The CDR3 sequence: CASSSAPSGNTIYF. CDR3 DNA: TGCGCCAGCAGCTCTGCCCCGTCTGGAAACACCATATATTTT.

V gene TRBV5-1 combines with J gene TRBJ1-2; no firm D call. Germline V CDR1 and CDR2: SGHRS, YFSETQ. V lost 2 bases and J lost 0, with 20 bases in between. The CDR3 consists of 18 residues. The CDR3 loop is CASSLGPSGALANYGYTF. The CDR3 coding sequence is TGCGCCAGCAGCTTAGGCCCTTCTGGAGCGTTGGCTAACTATGGCTACACCTTC. Variable domain in full (rest from reference TRBV5-1 and TRBJ1-2): KAGVTQTPRYLIKTRGQQVTLSCSPISGHRSVSWYQQTPGQGLQFLFEYFSETQRNKGNFPGRFSGRQFSNSRSEMNVSTLELGDSALYLCASSLGPSGALANYGYTFGSGTRLTVV.

The chain combines TRBV5-1 with TRBJ2-3; D is possibly TRBD1 (6 bases). V was pared by 2 bases and J by 8 bases, with 18 bases between. Germline V gene lookup returns CDR1 SGHRS and CDR2 YFSETQ. The CDR3 extends over 15 amino acids. CDR3: CASSLGTRRSGTQYF. The CDR3 bases are TGCGCCAGCAGCTTAGGGACAAGGAGGTCAGGTACGCAGTATTTT.

This rearrangement joins TRBV19 to TRBJ2-7; tentative D call: TRBD2 (6 bases). Germline V lookup: CDR1 LNHDA, CDR2 SQIVND (reference sequence). The germline V and J ends were trimmed by 5 bases and 7 bases, with 27 bases remaining between them. This CDR3 has 17 residues. In nucleotides, the CDR3 is TGTGCCAGTAGTTCACATTCTCGGGGAGCGGGCGGAGGGGAGCAGTACTTC. Protein sequence: CASSSHSRGAGGGEQYF.

This sequence joins TRBV7-9 and TRBJ2-5; TRBD2 matches 14 bases. This CDR3 has 16 residues. Unmatched junction bases numbered 6, after V lost 5 bases and J lost 4 bases. Per germline, CDR1 SEHNR and CDR2 FQNEAQ (reference sequence). CDR3 in DNA: TGTGCCAGCAGCCGGACCGGACTAGCGGGGGGAGAGACCCAGTACTTC. Amino acid sequence: CASSRTGLAGGETQYF.

The chain links TRBV9 to TRBJ2-3; the D is unclear. This CDR3 comprises 13 residues. Germline V gene sequence: CDR1 SGDLS, CDR2 YYNGEE. Trimming removed 0 bases at V and 4 bases at J, with 6 bases between. The CDR3 coding sequence is TGTGCCAGCAGCGTAGCTGCTTCAGATACGCAGTATTTT. Translated, it gives CASSVAASDTQYF. Variable domain in full (rest from reference TRBV9 and TRBJ2-3): DSGVTQTPKHLITATGQRVTLRCSPRSGDLSVYWYQQSLDQGLQFLIQYYNGEERAKGNILERFSAQQFPDLHSELNLSSLELGDSALYFCASSVAASDTQYFGPGTRLTVL.

This chain links TRBV5-1 with TRBJ2-2, with D possibly TRBD2 on 6 matching bases. Trimming stripped 4 bases from V and 8 bases from J, with 15 bases between. Germline CDR1 is SGHRS and CDR2 is YFSETQ. The CDR3 is 14 residues long. DNA for the CDR3: TGCGCCAGCAGCCTGCGGGGCGCCGGTGGGGAGCTGTTTTTT. Its protein is CASSLRGAGGELFF.

V is TRBV11-3 and J is TRBJ2-1, with 7 bases identical to TRBD2. Trimming removed 7 bases from V and 0 bases from J; junction bases left unmatched: 3. Germline V gene data show CDR1 as SGHNT and CDR2 as YENEEA. The CDR3 contains 14 residues. CDR3 coding DNA: TGTGCCAGCACCGGCGGGAGCTCCTACAATGAGCAGTTCTTC. This sequence encodes CASTGGSSYNEQFF. The full variable domain, completed using reference TRBV11-3 and TRBJ2-1, is EAGVVQSPRYKIIEKKQPVAFWCNPISGHNTLYWYLQNLGQGPELLIRYENEEAVDDSQLPKDRFSAERLKGVDSTLKIQPAELGDSAVYLCASTGGSSYNEQFFGPGTRLTVL.

The gene calls are TRBV27 and TRBJ2-7; tentatively, D is TRBD1 or TRBD2 (5 bases each). Germline lookup yields CDR1 MNHEY and CDR2 SMNVEV (reference sequence). The CDR3 loop spans 15 amino acids. The germline V and J ends were trimmed by 5 bases and 3 bases, with 17 bases remaining between them. The CDR3 loop is CASSPTGTVRYEQYF. The CDR3 region has the DNA TGTGCCAGCAGTCCGACCGGGACGGTGCGCTACGAGCAGTACTTC.

J is TRBJ2-2 and V is TRBV7-8; 8 nucleotides line up with TRBD1. The ends lost 4 bases at V and 3 bases at J; junction bases unmatched: 4. The CDR3 spans 15 residues. Looked up from germline, CDR1 is SGHVS and CDR2 is FQNEAQ. CDR3 nucleotides: TGTGCCAGCAGCTCCCGACAGGGGTACACCGGGGAGCTGTTTTTT. Translated, it gives CASSSRQGYTGELFF.

The CDR3 DNA is TGCGCCAGCAGCTGGGTTGTTAGACAAGAGACCCAGTACTTC. Residues: CASSWVVRQETQYF. This chain connects TRBV5-1 to TRBJ2-5; D is unclear. V lost 3 bases to trimming and J lost 2 bases, with 11 bases between them. CDR1 and CDR2 (germline): SGHRS, YFSETQ. The CDR3 runs 14 residues. Combining the CDR3 with reference TRBV5-1 and TRBJ2-5 gives the whole variable domain KAGVTQTPRYLIKTRGQQVTLSCSPISGHRSVSWYQQTPGQGLQFLFEYFSETQRNKGNFPGRFSGRQFSNSRSEMNVSTLELGDSALYLCASSWVVRQETQYFGPGTRLLVL.

J is TRBJ2-3 and V is TRBV29-1; 10 nucleotides line up with TRBD2. Germline trimming cut 5 bases from V and 4 bases from J; bases unmatched to any gene: 9. Per the germline V gene, CDR1 is SQVTM and CDR2 is ANQGSEA. The CDR3 loop spans 15 amino acids. The DNA for the CDR3 is TGCAGCGTTCCGCACCTAGCGGGAGCCCCAGATACGCAGTATTTT. Translating gives CSVPHLAGAPDTQYF.

The genes are TRBV5-1 and TRBJ2-3; 10 nucleotides line up with TRBD2. The CDR3 totals 17 residues. Germline CDR1 reads SGHRS; CDR2 reads YFSETQ. J lost 1 base, V lost 9 bases, and 14 bases had no gene match. In DNA, the CDR3 is TGCGCCAACAAAATCGATGTTACTAGCGGGGGCACAGATACGCAGTATTTT. Translated: CANKIDVTSGGTDTQYF. Combining the CDR3 with reference TRBV5-1 and TRBJ2-3 gives the whole variable domain KAGVTQTPRYLIKTRGQQVTLSCSPISGHRSVSWYQQTPGQGLQFLFEYFSETQRNKGNFPGRFSGRQFSNSRSEMNVSTLELGDSALYLCANKIDVTSGGTDTQYFGPGTRLTVL.

The CDR3 loop reads CASSLGTDSSYEQYF. The CDR3 DNA is TGTGCCAGCAGCTTGGGGACCGATAGCTCCTACGAGCAGTACTTC. The chain employs TRBV5-4 and TRBJ2-7; D ambiguous. From germline, CDR1 is SGHNT and CDR2 YYREEE (reference sequence). The V gene lost 0 bases and the J gene lost 0 bases, with 10 bases spanning the gap. This CDR3 comprises 15 residues.

V is TRBV6-5 and J is TRBJ1-5; 8 positions agree with TRBD1. The CDR3 sequence is 14 residues long. Trimming removed 7 bases from V and 7 bases from J; junction bases left unmatched: 9. CDR1 is MNHEY, CDR2 SVGAGI, per germline. CDR3 loop: CASNRDRGEQPQHF. Written as DNA, the CDR3 is TGTGCCAGCAACAGAGACAGGGGCGAACAGCCCCAGCATTTT.

The V call is TRBV9, the J call TRBJ2-1; D is tentatively TRBD1 or TRBD2 (6 bases each). CDR3 length: 13 amino acids. With 0 bases removed from V and 15 bases from J, the gap between germline ends came to 16 bases. The germline V gene has CDR1 SGDLS and CDR2 YYNGEE. The CDR3: CASSVGQEGPPFF. The CDR3 bases are TGTGCCAGCAGCGTAGGACAGGAGGGCCCCCCGTTCTTC. The complete variable domain, with remaining parts taken from reference TRBV9 and TRBJ2-1, reads DSGVTQTPKHLITATGQRVTLRCSPRSGDLSVYWYQQSLDQGLQFLIQYYNGEERAKGNILERFSAQQFPDLHSELNLSSLELGDSALYFCASSVGQEGPPFFGPGTRLTVL.

The gene calls are TRBV7-2 and TRBJ2-5; 10 bases agree with TRBD1. With V trimmed by 4 bases and J by 5 bases, 10 bases remained unmatched. There are 16 residues in the CDR3. CDR1 and CDR2 from the germline V gene are SGHTA and FQGNSA. CDR3 sequence (DNA): TGTGCCAGCAGCTCCGTACGACAGGGGGCGGGGGAGACCCAGTACTTC. Protein product: CASSSVRQGAGETQYF.